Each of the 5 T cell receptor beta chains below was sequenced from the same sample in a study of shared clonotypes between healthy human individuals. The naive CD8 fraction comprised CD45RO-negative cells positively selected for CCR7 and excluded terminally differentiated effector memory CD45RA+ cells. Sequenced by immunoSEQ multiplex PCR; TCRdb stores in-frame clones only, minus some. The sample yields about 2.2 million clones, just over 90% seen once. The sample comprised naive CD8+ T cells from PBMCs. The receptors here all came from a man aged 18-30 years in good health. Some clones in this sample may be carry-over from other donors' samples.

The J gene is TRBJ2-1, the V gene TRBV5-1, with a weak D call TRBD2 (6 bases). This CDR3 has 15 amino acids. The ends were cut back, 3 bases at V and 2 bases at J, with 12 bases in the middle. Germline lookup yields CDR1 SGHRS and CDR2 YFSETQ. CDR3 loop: CASSWDLAPYNEQFF. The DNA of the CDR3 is TGCGCCAGCAGCTGGGACTTAGCCCCCTACAATGAGCAGTTCTTC.

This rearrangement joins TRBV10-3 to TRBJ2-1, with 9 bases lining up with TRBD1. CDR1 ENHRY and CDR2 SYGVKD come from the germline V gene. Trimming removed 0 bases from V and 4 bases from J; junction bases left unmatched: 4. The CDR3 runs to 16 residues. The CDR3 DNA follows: TGTGCCATCAGTGAGTCGCCGGGACAGGGATACAATGAGCAGTTCTTC. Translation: CAISESPGQGYNEQFF.

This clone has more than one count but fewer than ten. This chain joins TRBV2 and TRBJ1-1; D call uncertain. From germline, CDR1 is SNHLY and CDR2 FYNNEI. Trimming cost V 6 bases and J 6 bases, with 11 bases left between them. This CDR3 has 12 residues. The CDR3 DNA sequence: TGTGCCAGCAGCGGGTCTTCGCCTGAAGCTTTCTTT. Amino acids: CASSGSSPEAFF. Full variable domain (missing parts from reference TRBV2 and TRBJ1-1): EPEVTQTPSHQVTQMGQEVILRCVPISNHLYFYWYRQILGQKVEFLVSFYNNEISEKSEIFDDQFSVERPDGSNFTLKIRSTKLEDSAMYFCASSGSSPEAFFGQGTRLTVV.

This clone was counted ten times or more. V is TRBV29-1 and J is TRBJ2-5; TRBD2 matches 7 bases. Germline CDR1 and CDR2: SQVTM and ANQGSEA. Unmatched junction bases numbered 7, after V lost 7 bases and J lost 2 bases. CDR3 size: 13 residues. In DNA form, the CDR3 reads TGCAGCGGTGAGCTAGCGGAACAAGAGACCCAGTACTTC. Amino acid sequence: CSGELAEQETQYF.

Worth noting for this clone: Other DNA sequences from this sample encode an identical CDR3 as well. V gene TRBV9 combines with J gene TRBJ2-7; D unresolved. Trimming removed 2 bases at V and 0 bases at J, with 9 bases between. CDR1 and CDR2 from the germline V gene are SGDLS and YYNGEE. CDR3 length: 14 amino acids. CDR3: CASSVYGSSYEQYF. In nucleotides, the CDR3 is TGTGCCAGCAGCGTTTACGGAAGCTCCTACGAGCAGTACTTC. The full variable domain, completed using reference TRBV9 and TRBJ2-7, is DSGVTQTPKHLITATGQRVTLRCSPRSGDLSVYWYQQSLDQGLQFLIQYYNGEERAKGNILERFSAQQFPDLHSELNLSSLELGDSALYFCASSVYGSSYEQYFGPGTRLTVT.